The 6 T cell receptor beta chains reported below all come from one sample, sequenced in a study of PD-1 blockade in mismatch repair-deficient tumors. Sequenced by immunoSEQ multiplex PCR; TCRdb stores in-frame clones only, minus some. The sample has some 40,000 clones, approximately 88% seen once. The sequencing used PBMCs, collected about 40 weeks after starting pembrolizumab. The receptors stem from an adult with mismatch repair-deficient cancer.

This clone was recorded a few times. The chain employs TRBV9 and TRBJ1-6, with a possible D match to TRBD1 (5 bases). V lost 1 base to trimming and J lost 9 bases, with 8 bases between them. The CDR3 runs 13 residues. The germline V gene encodes CDR1 SGDLS and CDR2 YYNGEE. CDR3 amino acids: CASSVRGGSPLHF. In nucleotides, the CDR3 is TGTGCCAGCAGCGTAAGGGGTGGTTCACCCCTCCACTTT.

This clone was found a few times. The chain is built from TRBV30 and TRBJ2-7; D is unclear. Trimming cost V 0 bases and J 1 base, with 4 bases left between them. The CDR3 is 12 amino acids. CDR1 GTSNPN and CDR2 SVGIG come from the germline V gene (reference sequence). CDR3 bases: TGTGCCTGGAGTGTTCAATCCTACGAGCAGTACTTC. Translated, it gives CAWSVQSYEQYF. The full variable domain, with the rest looked up from reference TRBV30 and TRBJ2-7, is SQTIHQWPATLVQPVGSPLSLECTVEGTSNPNLYWYRQAAGRGLQLLFYSVGIGQISSEVPQNLSASRPQDRQFILSSKKLLLSDSGFYLCAWSVQSYEQYFGPGTRLTVT.

A few counts support this clone. The genes are TRBV11-3 and TRBJ2-7; TRBD2 matches 11 bases. From germline, CDR1 is SGHNT and CDR2 YENEEA. The CDR3 is 17 residues long. V lost 0 bases to trimming and J lost 1 base; unmatched junction nucleotides: 5. CDR3 protein: CASSLDPGTSGSYEQYF. Written as DNA, the CDR3 is TGTGCCAGCAGCTTAGACCCCGGGACTAGCGGTTCCTACGAGCAGTACTTC. The full variable domain, in which reference TRBV11-3 and TRBJ2-7 provide the parts outside the CDR3, is EAGVVQSPRYKIIEKKQPVAFWCNPISGHNTLYWYLQNLGQGPELLIRYENEEAVDDSQLPKDRFSAERLKGVDSTLKIQPAELGDSAVYLCASSLDPGTSGSYEQYFGPGTRLTVT.

V usage is TRBV7-8 and J usage is TRBJ2-3; D possibly corresponds to TRBD1 (5 bases). This CDR3 spans 16 amino acids. From germline, CDR1 is SGHVS and CDR2 FQNEAQ. V was clipped by 7 bases and J by 0 bases, with 17 bases between them. CDR3 DNA: TGTGCCAGCAACCAAATCCCAAGGGGTAGCACAGATACGCAGTATTTT. This gives the protein CASNQIPRGSTDTQYF.

This chain connects TRBV5-1 to TRBJ1-4, with 9 bases aligning to TRBD1. The CDR3 is 15 residues long. J lost 10 bases, V lost 5 bases, and 12 bases had no gene match. Germline lookup yields CDR1 SGHRS and CDR2 YFSETQ. Here the CDR3 reads CASRPTGTGSRKLFF. The CDR3, as DNA: TGCGCCAGCAGGCCGACCGGGACAGGGTCAAGAAAACTGTTTTTT.

V is TRBV7-9 and J is TRBJ2-2, with a weak D call TRBD1 (5 bases). Germline loops: CDR1 SEHNR, CDR2 FQNEAQ (reference sequence). The length of the CDR3 is 16 residues. V was clipped by 1 base and J by 8 bases, with 17 bases between them. The chain's CDR3 is CASSLGARQKVGELFF. The CDR3 nucleotides read TGTGCCAGCAGCTTAGGGGCCCGACAGAAAGTGGGGGAGCTGTTTTTT.